The clone carrying this T cell receptor beta chain was detected only a few times. Its antigen is undetermined. This sample stems from a study of CD8 T cells in ankylosing spondylitis. Germline CDR1 is DFQATT and CDR2 is SNEGSKA (reference sequence). Between the trimmed V and J ends, which lost 3 bases and 0 bases, there was a span of 19 bases. CDR3 size: 17 residues. Whole-study findings and limits: As reported, disease-linked clones showed significant enrichment in matched ankylosing spondylitis synovial fluid. Made up of roughly 8 highly homologous variants, a TCR beta motif appeared characteristic of ankylosing spondylitis blood. The disease-linked clones had a CD8+ phenotype and low blood frequencies.

Researchers built TCR beta libraries using quantitative 5'-RACE with molecular barcodes. TCRdb re-called the 5' RACE reads through MiXCR, storing one row per CDR3 protein. In the table there are around 280,000 distinct CDR3 sequences, about 19% of which are singletons. The TCR comes from a male donor with ankylosing spondylitis or in good health (not recorded which). The sequencing sample was made of blood, either unsorted or a sorted T cell fraction (not recorded which). This rearrangement joins TRBV20-1 to TRBJ2-3; no reliable D call. The CDR3 is CSASRAPTPASTDTQYF. The CDR3 DNA is TGCAGTGCTAGTCGAGCGCCAACTCCAGCTAGCACAGATACGCAGTATTTT.